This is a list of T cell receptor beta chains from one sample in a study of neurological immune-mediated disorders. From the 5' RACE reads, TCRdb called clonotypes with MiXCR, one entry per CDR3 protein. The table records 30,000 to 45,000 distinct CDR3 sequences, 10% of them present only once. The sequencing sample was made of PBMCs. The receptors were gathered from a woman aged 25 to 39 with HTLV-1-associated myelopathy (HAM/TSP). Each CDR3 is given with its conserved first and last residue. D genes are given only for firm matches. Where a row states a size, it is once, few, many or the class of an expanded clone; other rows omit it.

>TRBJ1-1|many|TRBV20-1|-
CSAKLRNTEAFF
TGCAGTGCTAAGTTACGGAACACTGAAGCTTTCTTT
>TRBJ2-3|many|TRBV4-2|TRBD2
CASSQDPRGGGSDTQYF
TGTGCCAGCAGCCAAGATCCTCGCGGGGGTGGGTCAGATACGCAGTATTTT
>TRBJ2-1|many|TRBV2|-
CASMIRYNEQFF
TGTGCCAGCATGATCCGCTACAATGAGCAGTTCTTC
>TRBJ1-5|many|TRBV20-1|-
CSARDSGHQPQHF
TGCAGTGCTAGAGATTCCGGGCATCAGCCCCAGCATTTT
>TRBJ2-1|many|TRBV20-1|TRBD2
CSARDLAGGNEQFF
TGCAGTGCTAGAGATCTAGCGGGGGGTAATGAGCAGTTCTTC
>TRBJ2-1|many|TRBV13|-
CASSSGGPQEQFF
TGTGCCAGCAGTTCCGGGGGGCCCCAAGAGCAGTTCTTC
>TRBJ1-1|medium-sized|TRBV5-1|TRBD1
CASSRIQTGLNTEAFF
TGCGCCAGCAGCCGAATCCAGACAGGGCTGAACACTGAAGCTTTCTTT
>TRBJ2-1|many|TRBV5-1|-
CASSLNVNNPAEFF
TGCGCCAGCAGCTTGAATGTTAATAACCCGGCTGAGTTCTTC
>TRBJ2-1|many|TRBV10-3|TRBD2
CAISESRDTGLAGGPFF
TGTGCCATCAGTGAGTCGAGAGACACGGGACTAGCGGGGGGGCCGTTCTTC
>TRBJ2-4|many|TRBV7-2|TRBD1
CASSFGVWDRGLGLAKNIQYF
TGTGCCAGCAGCTTTGGGGTTTGGGACAGGGGGCTCGGTTTGGCCAAAAACATTCAGTACTTC
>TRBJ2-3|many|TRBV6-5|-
CASRDTAYTDTQYF
TGTGCCAGCCGGGACACAGCTTACACAGATACGCAGTATTTT
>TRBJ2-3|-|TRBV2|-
CANMNISMRATDTQYF
TGTGCCAACATGAATATTTCGATGCGAGCGACAGATACGCAGTATTTT
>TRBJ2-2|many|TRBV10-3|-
CAISEFQGDTGELFF
TGTGCCATCAGTGAGTTCCAGGGAGACACCGGGGAGCTGTTTTTT
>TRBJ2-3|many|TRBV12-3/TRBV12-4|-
CASSLRGQGTDTQYF
TGTGCCAGCAGTTTAAGAGGTCAGGGTACAGATACGCAGTATTTT
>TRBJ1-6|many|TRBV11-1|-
CASSRRGRGSAYNSPLHF
TGTGCCAGCAGCAGACGGGGCAGGGGAAGCGCCTATAATTCACCCCTCCACTTT
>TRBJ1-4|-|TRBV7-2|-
CASSITGTANEELFF
TGTGCCAGCAGCATCACCGGGACTGCAAATGAAGAACTGTTTTTT
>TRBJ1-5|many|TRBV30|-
CAWGGNSNQPQHF
TGTGCCTGGGGGGGGAATAGCAATCAGCCCCAGCATTTT
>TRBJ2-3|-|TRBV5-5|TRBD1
CASSFGQGTDTQYF
TGTGCCAGCAGCTTCGGACAGGGCACAGATACGCAGTATTTT
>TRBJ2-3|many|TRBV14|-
CASSPLGRRGPTDTQYF
TGTGCCAGCAGCCCTCTAGGGAGGAGGGGCCCCACAGATACGCAGTATTTT
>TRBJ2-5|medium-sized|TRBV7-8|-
CASSFLQETQYF
TGTGCCAGCAGCTTTTTGCAAGAGACCCAGTACTTC
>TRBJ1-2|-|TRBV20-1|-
CSSEPQGAYGYIF
TGCAGTTCAGAGCCTCAAGGGGCCTATGGCTACATCTTC
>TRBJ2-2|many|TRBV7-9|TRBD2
CASSPQGLHTGELFF
TGTGCCAGCAGCCCCCAGGGACTACACACCGGGGAGCTGTTTTTT
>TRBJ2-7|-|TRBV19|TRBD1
CASSLQGVGEQYF
TGTGCCAGTAGTCTGCAGGGGGTCGGGGAGCAGTACTTC
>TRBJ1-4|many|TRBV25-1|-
CASESIHAGAEKLFF
TGTGCCAGCGAGTCGATTCACGCCGGGGCGGAAAAACTGTTTTTT
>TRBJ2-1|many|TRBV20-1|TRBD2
CSASLRGGYNEQFF
TGCAGTGCTAGTTTGCGGGGGGGTTACAATGAGCAGTTCTTC
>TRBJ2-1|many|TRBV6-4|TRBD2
CASSPGLGAYNEQFF
TGTGCCAGCAGTCCCGGACTAGGAGCCTACAATGAGCAGTTCTTC
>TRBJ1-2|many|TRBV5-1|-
CASSLFSDTNYGYTF
TGCGCCAGCAGCTTGTTCTCCGATACTAACTATGGCTACACCTTC
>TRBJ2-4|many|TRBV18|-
CASSSGTDSFQYF
TGTGCCAGCTCATCCGGGACCGACTCGTTTCAGTACTTC
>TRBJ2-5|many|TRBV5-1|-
CASSLAGGGGQETQYF
TGCGCCAGCAGCTTGGCCGGAGGGGGCGGCCAAGAGACCCAGTACTTC
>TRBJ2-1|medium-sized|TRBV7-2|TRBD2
CASSLVGGSSYNEQFF
TGTGCCAGCAGCTTAGTGGGAGGGAGCTCCTACAATGAGCAGTTCTTC
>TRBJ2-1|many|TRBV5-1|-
CASSLHSSYNEQFF
TGCGCCAGCAGCTTGCACAGCTCCTACAATGAGCAGTTCTTC
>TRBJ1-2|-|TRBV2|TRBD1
CANSLQGQNYGYTF
TGTGCCAACAGTTTACAGGGACAGAACTATGGCTACACCTTC
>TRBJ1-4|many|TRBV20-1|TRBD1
CSARGTGEIGGLFF
TGCAGTGCTCGAGGGACAGGGGAGATCGGAGGACTGTTTTTT
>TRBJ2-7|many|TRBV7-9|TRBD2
CASSLWGGDYEQYF
TGTGCCAGCAGCCTCTGGGGGGGGGACTACGAGCAGTACTTC
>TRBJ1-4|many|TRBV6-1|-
CASSKTGGEKLFF
TGTGCCAGCAGTAAGACAGGCGGCGAAAAACTGTTTTTT
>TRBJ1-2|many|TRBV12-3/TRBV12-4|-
CASSLRPTNNYGYTF
TGTGCCAGCAGTTTAAGGCCCACTAATAACTATGGCTACACCTTC
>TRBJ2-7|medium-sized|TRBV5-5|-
CASSLVQGYEQYF
TGTGCCAGCAGCTTGGTGCAGGGCTACGAGCAGTACTTC
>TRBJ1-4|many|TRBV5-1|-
CASSFGAKSNEKLFF
TGCGCCAGCAGCTTCGGGGCCAAGAGTAATGAAAAACTGTTTTTT
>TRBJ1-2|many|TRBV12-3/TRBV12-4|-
CASSLGPNYGYTF
TGTGCCAGCAGTTTGGGACCTAACTATGGCTACACCTTC
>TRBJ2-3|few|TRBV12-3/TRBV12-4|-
CASSLGAGTQYF
TGTGCCAGCAGCCTCGGTGCAGGTACGCAGTATTTT
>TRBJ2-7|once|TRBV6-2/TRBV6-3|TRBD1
CASRLGQVYYEQYF
TGTGCCAGCAGACTTGGACAGGTCTACTACGAGCAGTACTTC
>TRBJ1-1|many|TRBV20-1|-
CSARAGLNTEAFF
TGCAGTGCTAGAGCAGGGTTGAACACTGAAGCTTTCTTT
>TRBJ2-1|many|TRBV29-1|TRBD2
CSASGLAIKGNEQFF
TGCAGCGCTTCGGGACTAGCGATTAAGGGCAATGAGCAGTTCTTC
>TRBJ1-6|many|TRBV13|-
CASSLHLQGNSPLHF
TGTGCCAGCAGCTTACATTTACAGGGTAATTCACCCCTCCACTTT
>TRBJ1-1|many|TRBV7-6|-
CASSSLPRIGGHSGGDTEAFF
TGTGCCAGCAGCTCACTACCGCGCATCGGGGGCCACTCGGGAGGTGACACTGAAGCTTTCTTT
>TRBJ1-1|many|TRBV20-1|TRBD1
CSARTGGSVSTEAFF
TGCAGTGCGCGAACAGGGGGTAGTGTTAGCACTGAAGCTTTCTTT
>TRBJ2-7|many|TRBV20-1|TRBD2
CSARVASGVSYEQYF
TGCAGTGCTAGAGTAGCTAGCGGGGTCTCCTACGAGCAGTACTTC
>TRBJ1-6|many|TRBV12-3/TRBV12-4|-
CASRGQRRGRRNSPLHF
TGTGCCAGCCGGGGTCAGAGACGGGGCAGACGGAATTCACCCCTCCACTTT
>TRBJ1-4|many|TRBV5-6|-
CASSLAGRREKLFF
TGTGCCAGCAGCTTGGCCGGACGCCGGGAAAAACTGTTTTTT
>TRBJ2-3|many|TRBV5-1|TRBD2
CASSVTSGTDTQYF
TGCGCCAGCAGCGTGACTAGCGGGACAGATACGCAGTATTTT
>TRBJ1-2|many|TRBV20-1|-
CSARPRGGNYGYTF
TGCAGTGCTAGACCCCGAGGAGGAAACTATGGCTACACCTTC
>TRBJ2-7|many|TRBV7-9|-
CASSSSRQSYEQYF
TGTGCCAGCAGCTCCTCGCGACAGAGTTACGAGCAGTACTTC
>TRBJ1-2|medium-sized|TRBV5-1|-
CASSLEQARYGYTF
TGCGCCAGCAGCTTGGAACAGGCACGGTATGGCTACACCTTC
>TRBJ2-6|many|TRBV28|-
CASSLEGTGAWVLTF
TGTGCCAGCAGTTTGGAGGGTACAGGGGCTTGGGTCCTGACTTTC